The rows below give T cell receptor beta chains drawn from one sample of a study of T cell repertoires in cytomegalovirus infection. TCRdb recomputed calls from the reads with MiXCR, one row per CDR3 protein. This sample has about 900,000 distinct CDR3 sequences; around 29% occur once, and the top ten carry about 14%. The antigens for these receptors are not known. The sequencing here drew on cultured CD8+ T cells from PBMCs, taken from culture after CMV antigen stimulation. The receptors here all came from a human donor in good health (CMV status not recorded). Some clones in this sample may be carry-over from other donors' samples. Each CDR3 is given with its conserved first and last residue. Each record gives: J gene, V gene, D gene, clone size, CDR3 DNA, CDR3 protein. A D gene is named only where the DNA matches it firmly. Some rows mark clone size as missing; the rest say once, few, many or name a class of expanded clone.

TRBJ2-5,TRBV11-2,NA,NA,TGTGCCAGCAGCATCAAACGCAACCAAGAGACCCAGTACTTC,CASSIKRNQETQYF
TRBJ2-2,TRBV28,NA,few,TGTGCCAGCAGTTTAATTTCGGGGGCGAACGGGGAGCTGTTTTTT,CASSLISGANGELFF
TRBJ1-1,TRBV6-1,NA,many,TGTGCCAGCAGTGAAGTATTGAACACTGAAGCTTTCTTT,CASSEVLNTEAFF
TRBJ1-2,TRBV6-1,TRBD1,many,TGTGCCAGCAGTGAATATGGGGGACAGGACCTAACTGGGAGAGGCTACACCTTC,CASSEYGGQDLTGRGYTF
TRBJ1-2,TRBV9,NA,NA,TGTGCCAGCAGCGTAGGGTCAGGTCCGAATGGCTACACCTTC,CASSVGSGPNGYTF
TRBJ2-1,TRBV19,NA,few,TGTGCCAGTAGTATAGATCCTCACGGAGCCCTCTACAATGAGCAGTTCTTC,CASSIDPHGALYNEQFF
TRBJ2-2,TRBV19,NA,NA,TGTGCCAGTAGTATAGTGGTAACCGGGGAGCTGTTTTTT,CASSIVVTGELFF
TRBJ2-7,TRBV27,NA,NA,TGTGCCAGCAGCCTGATGACAGGTTACTACGAGCAGTACTTC,CASSLMTGYYEQYF
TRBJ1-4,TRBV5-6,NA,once,TGTGCCAGCAGCTTCCGCTTCCCGCCCCATCTGTTTTTT,CASSFRFPPHLFF
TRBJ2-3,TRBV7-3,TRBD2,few,TGTGCCAGCAGCGGGGGCGGGGGGGAAGATACGCAGTATTTT,CASSGGGGEDTQYF
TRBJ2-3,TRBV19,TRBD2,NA,TGTGCCAGTAGGGATAGCGGGGGGCCCACAGATACGCAGTATTTT,CASRDSGGPTDTQYF
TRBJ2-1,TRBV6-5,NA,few,TGTGCCAGCACCCTCGGGGGCAGGAATGAGCAGTTCTTC,CASTLGGRNEQFF
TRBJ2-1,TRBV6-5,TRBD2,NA,TGTGCCAGCAGTTACCATACGATAGCGGGGGGGCCGCACAATGAGCAGTTCTTC,CASSYHTIAGGPHNEQFF
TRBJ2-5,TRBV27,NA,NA,TGTGCCAGCAGCCCTCAGGGTATAAGGGAGACCCAGTACTTC,CASSPQGIRETQYF
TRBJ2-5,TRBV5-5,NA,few,TGTGCCAGCAGCTGGGGGAACAGGGAAGAGACCCAGTACTTC,CASSWGNREETQYF
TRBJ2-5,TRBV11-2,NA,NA,TGTGCCAGCAGCTCTATCGATGGGGCCCAGTACTTC,CASSSIDGAQYF
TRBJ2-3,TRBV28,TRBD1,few,TGTGCCAGCGAGGACAGGGGGCTACAAACAGATACGCAGTATTTT,CASEDRGLQTDTQYF
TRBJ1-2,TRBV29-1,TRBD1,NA,TGCAGCGTTGAGCCGACAGGGTACGGGGGTGGAGGCTACACCTTC,CSVEPTGYGGGGYTF
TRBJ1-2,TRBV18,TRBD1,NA,TGTGCCAGCTCACCACCGGGACAGGACAAGAGCTATGGCTACACCTTC,CASSPPGQDKSYGYTF
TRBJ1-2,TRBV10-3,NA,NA,TGTGCCATCCCCCGGGAGGAAGGGCAGCGTGGCTACACCTTC,CAIPREEGQRGYTF
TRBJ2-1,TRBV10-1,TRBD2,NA,TGCGCCAGCAGTGAAGACCCAAGCGGGGGAGACAATGAGCAGTTCTTC,CASSEDPSGGDNEQFF
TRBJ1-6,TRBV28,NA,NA,TGTGCCAGCAGTCTCCGGTTGAGCTCCTATAATTCACCCCTCCACTTT,CASSLRLSSYNSPLHF
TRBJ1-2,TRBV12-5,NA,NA,TGTGCTAGTGGGGAGAGGGGGAGGGACTATGGCTACACCTTC,CASGERGRDYGYTF
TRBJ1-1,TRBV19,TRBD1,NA,TGTGCCAGTAGTACAGGGGGTATCTCTGAAGCTTTCTTT,CASSTGGISEAFF
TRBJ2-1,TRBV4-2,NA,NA,TGTGCCAGCAGCCAAGATCTACTAGAGTACAATGAGCAGTTCTTC,CASSQDLLEYNEQFF
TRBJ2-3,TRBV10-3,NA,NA,TGTGCCATCAGTGGGGCGGACCGCACAGATACGCAGTATTTT,CAISGADRTDTQYF
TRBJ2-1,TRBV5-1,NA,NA,TGCGCCAGCAGCCCCAGGGCCCCAGTGGGCGACAATGAGCAGTTCTTC,CASSPRAPVGDNEQFF
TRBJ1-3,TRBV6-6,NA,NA,TGTGCCAGCAGTTACTCAGAAGGCACCATATATTTT,CASSYSEGTIYF